One sample yielded the 8 T cell receptor beta chains listed below, sequenced in a study of prognosis after radiotherapy for stage I lung cancer. Using two-round multiplex PCR, the authors amplified TCR beta CDR3 from genomic DNA. Every TRBV and TRBJ gene had its own specific primer in first-round PCR. MiXCR was run by TCRdb on the multiplex PCR reads, yielding one entry per CDR3 protein. The sample lists approximately 26,000 distinct CDR3 sequences, more than 35% seen once, with roughly 21% in the top ten. The input for sequencing was PBMCs, taken before or after stereotactic body radiation therapy (not recorded which). The origin of the receptors is a donor at least 50 years old with non-small cell lung cancer.

Comment on this clonotype: This may arise from a read error, as a much more abundant clone is one base away. The V and J genes are TRBV27 and TRBJ2-2; D is uncertain. The V end lost 3 bases, the J end lost 7 bases, and 9 bases lay between the germline ends. Germline loops: CDR1 MNHEY, CDR2 SMNVEV (reference sequence). The length of the CDR3 is 13 residues. The CDR3 coding sequence is TGTGCCAGCAGTTTGAAATTTGGCGGGGAGCTGTTTTTT. This codes for CASSLKFGGELFF.

As for this clonotype: The junction departs from germline at one end; a sequencing error may be responsible. V and J are TRBV6-1 and TRBJ1-2, with a tentative D call TRBD1 (6 bases). Looked up from germline, CDR1 is MNHNS and CDR2 is SASEGT. This CDR3 is built from 17 residues. The CDR3 here is CATSEFAVGYRAYGYTF. CDR3 DNA sequence: TGTGCCACCAGTGAATTCGCGGTCGGTTACAGGGCCTATGGCTACACCTTC.

This chain uses TRBV6-2 or TRBV6-3 with TRBJ2-7; no definite D call. This CDR3 has 13 amino acids. With 7 bases removed from V and 3 bases from J, the gap between germline ends came to 13 bases. Per germline, CDR1 MNHEY and CDR2 SVGEGT. CDR3 in DNA: TGTGCCAGCATGCGCGACCCCATCTACGAGCAGTACTTC. Protein sequence: CASMRDPIYEQYF.

Regarding this clonotype: This may be a read error: a much more frequent sequence differs by one nucleotide. The chain is built from TRBV6-1 and TRBJ1-1; 10 bases line up with TRBD1. The CDR3 spans 16 residues. Per the germline V gene, CDR1 is MNHNS and CDR2 is SASEGT. V lost 9 bases and J lost 4; bases outside the gene matches: 14. CDR3 nucleotides: TGTGCCAGTCGTTCGGGACAGGGGATATGGTGCACTGAAGCTTTCTTT. Protein product: CASRSGQGIWCTEAFF.

This clonotype was seen a few times. Possible read error: a much larger clone is one base away. This chain connects TRBV6-5 to TRBJ1-5; D unclear. CDR1 and CDR2 from the germline V gene are MNHEY and SVGAGI. The CDR3 spans 14 residues. The ends were cut back, 3 bases at V and 6 bases at J, with 12 bases in the middle. The CDR3 DNA reads as TGTGCCAGCAGTTATAGGTTAGGCAGTCAGCCCCAGCATTTT. Its protein is CASSYRLGSQPQHF.

This clonotype came up many times. The chain has TRBV25-1 and TRBJ2-3; no definite D call. Germline V gives CDR1 MGHDK, CDR2 SYGVNS. The CDR3 runs to 19 residues. The germline V and J ends were trimmed by 3 bases and 7 bases, with 29 bases remaining between them. Here the CDR3 reads CASSDKLISSSGEKNTQYF. CDR3 sequence (DNA): TGTGCCAGCAGTGATAAGCTGATTTCCTCGTCTGGGGAAAAAAATACGCAGTATTTT.

This clonotype was seen many times. J is TRBJ2-7 and V is TRBV7-9; either TRBD1 or TRBD2 may supply D (6 bases each). Germline loops: CDR1 SEHNR, CDR2 FQNEAQ (reference sequence). V gave up 3 bases and J gave up 3 bases, with 15 bases separating them. This CDR3 spans 15 amino acids. The CDR3: CASSFGGARYYEQYF. The CDR3 DNA sequence: TGTGCCAGCAGCTTCGGGGGCGCCAGGTACTACGAGCAGTACTTC.

The chain employs TRBV6-1 and TRBJ2-2, with 13 bases fitting TRBD2. V shed 5 bases and J 7 bases; nucleotides not matched to a gene: 7. This CDR3 comprises 16 residues. Germline V gene sequence: CDR1 MNHNS, CDR2 SASEGT. The CDR3 protein is CASSPRLAGGFGELFF. The DNA of the CDR3 is TGTGCCAGCAGTCCCCGACTAGCGGGGGGCTTCGGGGAGCTGTTTTTT.